This entry lists 18 T cell receptor beta chains sequenced from one sample in a study of blood T cell repertoires in COVID-19. TCRdb's copy holds only in-frame clones and misses some; the assay was immunoSEQ multiplex PCR. The sample carries roughly 67,000 clones, 85% to 90% recorded once. Material: peripheral blood. Every receptor here comes from a woman between 55 and 75 years old with acute or convalescent COVID-19.

J is TRBJ1-2 and V is TRBV13; maybe TRBD1 (6 bases). Trimming shortened V by 0 bases and J by 3 bases, and 11 bases separated the two germline ends. The V gene's germline CDR1 is PRHDT and CDR2 FYEKMQ (reference sequence). The CDR3 consists of 15 residues. CDR3 amino acids: CASSLGRGGYYGYTF. Here the CDR3 DNA reads TGTGCCAGCAGCTTAGGTCGAGGGGGATACTATGGCTACACCTTC.

The V gene is TRBV7-6, the J gene TRBJ1-3; D is possibly TRBD1 (6 bases). CDR1 SGHVS and CDR2 FNYEAQ come from the germline V gene. This CDR3 contains 16 residues. V was trimmed by 5 bases and J by 2 bases, leaving 16 bases between them. The CDR3 coding sequence is TGTGCCAGCAGCCAGTACCAGGGGTCGGCTGGAAACACCATATATTTT. Its protein is CASSQYQGSAGNTIYF.

CDR3 sequence reads: CASSYSGGGSPLHF. DNA of the CDR3: TGTGCCAGCAGTTACTCCGGGGGGGGATCACCCCTCCACTTT. The V call is TRBV6-5, the J call TRBJ1-6; tentatively, D is TRBD1 (5 bases). CDR3 length: 14 residues. The V gene lost 0 bases and the J gene lost 10 bases, with 10 bases spanning the gap. Germline V lookup: CDR1 MNHEY, CDR2 SVGAGI.

The chain links TRBV6-1 to TRBJ2-5; 9 nucleotides agree with TRBD2. Germline V gene lookup returns CDR1 MNHNS and CDR2 SASEGT. The CDR3 is made up of 15 amino acids. The J segment lost 4 bases and the V segment lost 2 bases, leaving 5 bases of the junction unmatched. As DNA, the CDR3 is TGTGCCAGCAGTGAACTAGCGGGGTCTGGAGAGACCCAGTACTTC. Protein: CASSELAGSGETQYF.

This chain links TRBV13 with TRBJ2-7; 7 bases match TRBD2. V dropped 3 bases and J dropped 4; count of bases not matched to a gene: 9. Germline V gene data show CDR1 as PRHDT and CDR2 as FYEKMQ (reference sequence). This CDR3 has 15 residues. CDR3 DNA: TGTGCCAGCAGCTTTAGGCGGGACGGGGGGTACGAGCAGTACGTC. It codes for CASSFRRDGGYEQYV.

This clone appeared a single time. This sequence joins TRBV7-9 and TRBJ1-5; 9 bases line up with TRBD1. V was clipped by 5 bases and J by 7 bases; unmatched bases: 9. The CDR3 is made up of 15 amino acids. Germline values: CDR1 SEHNR, CDR2 FQNEAQ (reference sequence). The CDR3 sequence is CASSLGQGGGQPQHF. CDR3 DNA: TGTGCCAGCAGCCTGGGACAGGGAGGAGGGCAGCCCCAGCATTTT.

This clone has a single count. Written as DNA, the CDR3 is TGTGCCATCAGTGGAGGGGGTCAAGAGACCCAGTACTTC. Its translation: CAISGGGQETQYF. J is TRBJ2-5 and V is TRBV10-3; D is possibly TRBD1 (6 bases). V lost 4 bases and J 2 bases, leaving 8 bases between the germline ends. This CDR3 comprises 13 residues. The germline V gene encodes CDR1 ENHRY and CDR2 SYGVKD.

V and J are TRBV6-5 and TRBJ1-5; no clear D gene. The V gene's germline CDR1 is MNHEY and CDR2 SVGAGI. V gave up 1 base and J gave up 3 bases, with 7 bases separating them. The CDR3 covers 14 residues. The CDR3 nucleotides read TGTGCCAGCAGTTACTTAGCCACCAATCAGCCCCAGCATTTT. This encodes CASSYLATNQPQHF.

The CDR3 reads CASRLYRENTEAFF. The CDR3 region has the DNA TGTGCCAGTAGGCTATACAGGGAGAACACTGAAGCTTTCTTT. This chain links TRBV19 with TRBJ1-1; tentatively, D is TRBD1 (6 bases). This CDR3 is 14 amino acids long. CDR1 is LNHDA, CDR2 SQIVND, per germline (reference sequence). V was pared by 6 bases and J by 1 base, with 12 bases between.

V and J are TRBV10-3 and TRBJ1-2; 7 bases are shared with TRBD1. The V gene end was trimmed by 4 bases and the J gene end by 6 bases; junction bases not matched to a gene: 2. The CDR3 loop spans 12 amino acids. In germline, CDR1 is ENHRY, CDR2 SYGVKD. This chain's CDR3 is CAISGQGDGYTF. CDR3 sequence (DNA): TGTGCCATCAGTGGGCAGGGGGATGGCTACACCTTC.

The J gene is TRBJ2-5, the V gene TRBV7-9, with 8 bases aligning to TRBD2. CDR3 size: 15 residues. Germline assignment: CDR1 SEHNR and CDR2 FQNEAQ (reference sequence). J gave up 5 bases and V 7 bases, and 12 bases lay outside the gene matches. This CDR3 is CASTWTLAVFETQYF. The CDR3 coding sequence is TGTGCCAGCACATGGACACTAGCGGTATTTGAGACCCAGTACTTC.

This clone was found once. The CDR3 DNA reads as TGTGCCAGCAGCCAAGGGACAGTTGGAAACACCATATATTTT. The encoded protein is CASSQGTVGNTIYF. The gene calls are TRBV3-1 (or the pseudogene TRBV3-2) and TRBJ1-3; weak D call: TRBD1 (6 bases). The CDR3 loop spans 14 amino acids. CDR1 and CDR2 (germline): LGHDT, YNNKEL (reference sequence). V was shortened by 1 base and J by 3 bases, with 7 bases between the two germline ends.

The CDR3 region is CASSVTMTGTGTTTGEDTQYF. DNA of the CDR3: TGCGCCAGCAGCGTGACCATGACCGGGACAGGGACGACGACCGGGGAAGATACGCAGTATTTT. V usage is TRBV5-1 and J usage is TRBJ2-3; 9 nucleotides align to TRBD1. The ends lost 4 bases at V and 5 bases at J; junction bases unmatched: 26. This CDR3 region has 21 residues. Germline V gene lookup returns CDR1 SGHRS and CDR2 YFSETQ.

The J gene is TRBJ2-1, the V gene TRBV5-4; 8 bases fit TRBD2. Germline V gives CDR1 SGHNT, CDR2 YYREEE (reference sequence). J lost 7 bases, V lost 0 bases, and 9 bases had no gene match. This CDR3 spans 16 amino acids. The CDR3 loop reads CASSLGGGGGKNEQFF. In nucleotides, the CDR3 is TGTGCCAGCAGCTTGGGGGGCGGCGGGGGGAAGAATGAGCAGTTCTTC.

This rearrangement joins TRBV19 to TRBJ2-5; D perhaps matches TRBD2 (6 bases). The V end lost 6 bases, the J end lost 5 bases, and 13 bases lay between the germline ends. The germline V gene has CDR1 LNHDA and CDR2 SQIVND (reference sequence). The CDR3 spans 13 residues. DNA for the CDR3: TGTGCCAGTAGCTGGGGGGTGGGGGAGACCCAGTACTTC. Translating it yields CASSWGVGETQYF.

This rearrangement joins TRBV28 to TRBJ2-3; D ambiguous. The V and J ends lost 1 base and 6 bases respectively, with 5 bases between them. Per the germline V gene, CDR1 is MDHEN and CDR2 is SYDVKM. This CDR3 region has 12 residues. This CDR3 reads CASSLSRDTQYF. The CDR3 coding sequence is TGTGCCAGCAGTTTATCGAGGGATACGCAGTATTTT.

The chain is built from TRBV7-9 and TRBJ1-1; unclear D gene. V was shortened by 0 bases and J by 4 bases, with 9 bases between the two germline ends. The CDR3 loop spans 14 amino acids. Looked up from germline, CDR1 is SEHNR and CDR2 is FQNEAQ (reference sequence). The CDR3, as DNA: TGTGCCAGCAGCTTAGCGGTGGCAGGCACTGAAGCTTTCTTT. It is translated as CASSLAVAGTEAFF.

The J gene is TRBJ1-1, the V gene TRBV19; D is perhaps TRBD1 (5 bases). V lost 3 bases and J lost 7, with 15 bases in between. This CDR3 is 14 amino acids long. CDR1 and CDR2 from the germline V gene are LNHDA and SQIVND (reference sequence). The CDR3 DNA is TGTGCCAGTAGTATCATGGGCGGGGCCCTTGAAGCTTTCTTT. Encoded protein: CASSIMGGALEAFF.